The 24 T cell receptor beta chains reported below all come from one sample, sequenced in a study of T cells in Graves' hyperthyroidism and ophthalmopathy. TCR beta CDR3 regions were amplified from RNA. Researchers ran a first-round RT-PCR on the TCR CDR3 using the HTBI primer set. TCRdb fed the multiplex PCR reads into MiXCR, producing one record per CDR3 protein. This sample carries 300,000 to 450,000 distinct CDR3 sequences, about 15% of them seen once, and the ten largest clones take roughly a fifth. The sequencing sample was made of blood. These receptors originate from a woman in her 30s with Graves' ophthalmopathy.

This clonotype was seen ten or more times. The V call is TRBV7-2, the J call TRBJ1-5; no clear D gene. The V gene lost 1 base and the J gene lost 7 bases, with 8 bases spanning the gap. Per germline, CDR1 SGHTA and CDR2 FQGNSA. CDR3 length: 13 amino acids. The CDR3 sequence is CASSLDSFQPQHF. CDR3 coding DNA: TGTGCCAGCAGCTTAGACAGTTTCCAGCCCCAGCATTTT.

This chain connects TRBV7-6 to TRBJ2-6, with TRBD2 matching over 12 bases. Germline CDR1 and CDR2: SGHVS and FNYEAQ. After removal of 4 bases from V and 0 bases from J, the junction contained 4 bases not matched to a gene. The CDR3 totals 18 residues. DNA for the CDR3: TGTGCCAGCAGCTCGGGACTAGCGGGCCTCTCTGGGGCCAACGTCCTGACTTTC. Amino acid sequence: CASSSGLAGLSGANVLTF.

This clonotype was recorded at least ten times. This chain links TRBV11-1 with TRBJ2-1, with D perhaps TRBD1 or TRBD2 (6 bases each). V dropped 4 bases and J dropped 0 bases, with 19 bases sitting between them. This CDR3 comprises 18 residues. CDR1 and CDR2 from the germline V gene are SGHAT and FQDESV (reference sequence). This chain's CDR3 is CASSSQSGAVSSYNEQFF. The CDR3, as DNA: TGTGCCAGCAGCTCTCAATCGGGGGCCGTTAGCTCCTACAATGAGCAGTTCTTC. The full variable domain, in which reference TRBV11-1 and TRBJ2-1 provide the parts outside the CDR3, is EAEVAQSPRYKITEKSQAVAFWCDPISGHATLYWYRQILGQGPELLVQFQDESVVDDSQLPKDRFSAERLKGVDSTLKIQPAELGDSAMYLCASSSQSGAVSSYNEQFFGPGTRLTVL.

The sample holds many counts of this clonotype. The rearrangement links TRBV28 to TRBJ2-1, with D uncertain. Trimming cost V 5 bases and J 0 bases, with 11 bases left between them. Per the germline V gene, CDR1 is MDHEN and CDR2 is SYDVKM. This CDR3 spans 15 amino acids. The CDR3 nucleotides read TGTGCCAGCAGTCCCCCTTGGAGCTCCTACAATGAGCAGTTCTTC. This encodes CASSPPWSSYNEQFF.

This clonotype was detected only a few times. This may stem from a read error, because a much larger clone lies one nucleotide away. In DNA, the CDR3 is TGTGCCAGCAGCTTAGTTGCGGGGGTGCCCGGGGAGCAGTTCTTC. Translating gives CASSLVAGVPGEQFF. The rearrangement joins TRBV7-6 to TRBJ2-1; 7 bases fit TRBD2. Germline V CDR1 and CDR2: SGHVS, FNYEAQ. V was clipped by 1 base and J by 10 bases; unmatched bases: 10. The CDR3 runs 15 residues. Together with reference TRBV7-6 and TRBJ2-1, the CDR3 gives the full variable domain: GAGVSQSPRYKVTKRGQDVALRCDPISGHVSLYWYRQALGQGPEFLTYFNYEAQQDKSGLPNDRFSAERPEGSISTLTIQRTEQRDSAMYRCASSLVAGVPGEQFFGPGTRLTVL.

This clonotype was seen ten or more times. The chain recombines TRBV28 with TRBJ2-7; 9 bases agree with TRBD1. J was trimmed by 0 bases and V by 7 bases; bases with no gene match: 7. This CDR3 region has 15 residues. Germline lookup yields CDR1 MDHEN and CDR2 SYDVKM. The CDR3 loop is CASTPTGGVSYEQYF. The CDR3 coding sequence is TGTGCCAGCACCCCGACAGGGGGAGTCTCCTACGAGCAGTACTTC. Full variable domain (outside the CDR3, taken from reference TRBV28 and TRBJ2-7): DVKVTQSSRYLVKRTGEKVFLECVQDMDHENMFWYRQDPGLGLRLIYFSYDVKMKEKGDIPEGYSVSREKKERFSLILESASTNQTSMYLCASTPTGGVSYEQYFGPGTRLTVT.

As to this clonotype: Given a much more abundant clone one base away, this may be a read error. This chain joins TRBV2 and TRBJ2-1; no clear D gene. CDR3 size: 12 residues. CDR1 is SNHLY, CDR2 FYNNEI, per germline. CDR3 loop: CVSSARDNEQFF. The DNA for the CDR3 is TGTGTCAGCAGTGCTCGGGACAATGAGCAGTTCTTC.

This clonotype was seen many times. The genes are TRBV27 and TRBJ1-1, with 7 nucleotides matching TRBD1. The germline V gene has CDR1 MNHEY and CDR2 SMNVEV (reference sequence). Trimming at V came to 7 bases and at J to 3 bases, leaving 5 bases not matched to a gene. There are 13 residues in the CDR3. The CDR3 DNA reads TGTGCCAGCAAGGACAGGTTGGACACTGAAGCTTTCTTT. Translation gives CASKDRLDTEAFF.

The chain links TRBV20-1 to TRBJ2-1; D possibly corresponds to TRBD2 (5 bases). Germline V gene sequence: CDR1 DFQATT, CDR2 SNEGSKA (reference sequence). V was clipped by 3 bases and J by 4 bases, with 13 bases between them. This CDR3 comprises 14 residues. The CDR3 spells CSASDRGGYNEQFF. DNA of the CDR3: TGCAGTGCTAGTGATCGAGGCGGGTACAATGAGCAGTTCTTC.

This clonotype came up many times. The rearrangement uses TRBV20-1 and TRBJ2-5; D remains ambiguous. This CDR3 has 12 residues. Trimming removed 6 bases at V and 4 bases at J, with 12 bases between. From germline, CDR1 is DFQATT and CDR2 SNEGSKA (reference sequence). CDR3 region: CSARLPGETQYF. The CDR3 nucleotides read TGCAGTGCCAGATTACCCGGAGAGACCCAGTACTTC.

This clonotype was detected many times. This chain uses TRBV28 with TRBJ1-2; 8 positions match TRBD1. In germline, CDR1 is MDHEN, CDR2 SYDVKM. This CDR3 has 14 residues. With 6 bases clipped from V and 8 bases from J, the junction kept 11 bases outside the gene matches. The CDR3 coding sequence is TGTGCCAGCAGAGAACCGGACAGGGCCGTAGGCTACACCTTC. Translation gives CASREPDRAVGYTF.

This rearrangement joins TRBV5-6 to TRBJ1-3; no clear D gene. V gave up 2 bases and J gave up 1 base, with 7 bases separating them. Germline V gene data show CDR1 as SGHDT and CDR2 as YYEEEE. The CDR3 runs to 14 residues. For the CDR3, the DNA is TGTGCCAGCAGCTTTATGGGGTCTGGAAACACCATATATTTT. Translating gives CASSFMGSGNTIYF.

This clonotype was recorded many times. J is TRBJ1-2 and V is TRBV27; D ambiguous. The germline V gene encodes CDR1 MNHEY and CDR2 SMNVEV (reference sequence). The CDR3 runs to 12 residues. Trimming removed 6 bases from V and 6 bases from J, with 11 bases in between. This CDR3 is CASRKTENGYTF. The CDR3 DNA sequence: TGTGCCAGCAGAAAGACGGAAAATGGCTACACCTTC.

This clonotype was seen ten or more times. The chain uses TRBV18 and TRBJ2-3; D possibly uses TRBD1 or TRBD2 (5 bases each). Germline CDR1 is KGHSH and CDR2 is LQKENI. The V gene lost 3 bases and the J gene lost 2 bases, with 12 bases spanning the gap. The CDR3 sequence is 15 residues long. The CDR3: CASSPRDPLTDTQYF. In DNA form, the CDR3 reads TGTGCCAGCTCACCCCGGGACCCACTCACAGATACGCAGTATTTT.

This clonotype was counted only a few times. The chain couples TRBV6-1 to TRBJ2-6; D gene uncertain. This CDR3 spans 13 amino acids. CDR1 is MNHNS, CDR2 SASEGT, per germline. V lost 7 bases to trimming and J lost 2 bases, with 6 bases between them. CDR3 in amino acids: CASKVAGANVLTF. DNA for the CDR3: TGTGCCAGCAAAGTGGCTGGGGCCAACGTCCTGACTTTC.

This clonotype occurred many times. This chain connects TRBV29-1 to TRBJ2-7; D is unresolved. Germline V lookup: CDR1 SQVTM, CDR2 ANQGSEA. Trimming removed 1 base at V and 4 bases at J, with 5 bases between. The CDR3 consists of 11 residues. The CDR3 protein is CSVEAEYEQYF. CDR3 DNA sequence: TGCAGCGTTGAAGCCGAGTACGAGCAGTACTTC.

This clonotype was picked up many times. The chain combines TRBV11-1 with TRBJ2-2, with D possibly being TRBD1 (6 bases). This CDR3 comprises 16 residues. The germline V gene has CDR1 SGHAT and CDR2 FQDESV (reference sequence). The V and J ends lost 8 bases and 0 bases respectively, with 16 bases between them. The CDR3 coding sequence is TGTGCCAGCGGCCGGAGCAGGGGCCCGAACACCGGGGAGCTGTTTTTT. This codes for CASGRSRGPNTGELFF.

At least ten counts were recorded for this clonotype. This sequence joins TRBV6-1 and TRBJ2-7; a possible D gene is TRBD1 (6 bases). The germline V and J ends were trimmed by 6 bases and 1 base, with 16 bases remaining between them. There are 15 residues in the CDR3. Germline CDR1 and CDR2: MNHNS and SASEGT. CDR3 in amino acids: CASRRQERTSYEQYF. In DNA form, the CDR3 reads TGTGCCAGCAGAAGACAGGAAAGGACGTCCTACGAGCAGTACTTC.

CDR3 nucleotide sequence: TGTGCCAGCAGCCAAGTGGGCAGGGAACAAGAGACCCAGTACTTC. Its protein is CASSQVGREQETQYF. This chain connects TRBV4-2 to TRBJ2-5; perhaps TRBD1 as D (5 bases). The germline V and J ends were trimmed by 1 base and 2 bases, with 11 bases remaining between them. The CDR3 has 15 amino acids. The germline CDR1 and CDR2 sequences are LGHNA and YNFKEQ.

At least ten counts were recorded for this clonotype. The CDR3 spells CASGAFNNEQFF. The CDR3 DNA follows: TGTGCCAGCGGAGCCTTTAACAATGAGCAGTTCTTC. The chain joins TRBV6-1 to TRBJ2-1, with no clear D. Trimming removed 8 bases from V and 5 bases from J, with 10 bases in between. Germline CDR1 and CDR2: MNHNS and SASEGT. The CDR3 has 12 amino acids.

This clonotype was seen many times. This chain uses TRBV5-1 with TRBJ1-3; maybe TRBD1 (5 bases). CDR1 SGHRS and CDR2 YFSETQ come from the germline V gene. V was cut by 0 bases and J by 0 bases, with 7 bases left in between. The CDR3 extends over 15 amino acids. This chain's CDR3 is CASSLEGVSGNTIYF. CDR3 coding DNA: TGCGCCAGCAGCTTGGAAGGGGTCTCTGGAAACACCATATATTTT.

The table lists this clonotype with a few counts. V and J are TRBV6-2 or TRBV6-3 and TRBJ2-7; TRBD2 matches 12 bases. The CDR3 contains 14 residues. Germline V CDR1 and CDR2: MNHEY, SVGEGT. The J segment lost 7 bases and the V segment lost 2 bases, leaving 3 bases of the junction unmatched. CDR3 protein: CASSYLAGGEEQYF. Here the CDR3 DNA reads TGTGCCAGCAGTTACCTAGCGGGGGGGGAGGAGCAGTACTTC.

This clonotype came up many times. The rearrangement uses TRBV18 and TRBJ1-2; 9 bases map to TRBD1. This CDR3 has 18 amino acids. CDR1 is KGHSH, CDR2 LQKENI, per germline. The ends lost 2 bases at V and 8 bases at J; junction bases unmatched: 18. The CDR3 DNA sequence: TGTGCCAGCTCACCATTGACCGCGGGACAGGGAAGGTACTCGGGCTACACCTTC. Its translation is CASSPLTAGQGRYSGYTF.

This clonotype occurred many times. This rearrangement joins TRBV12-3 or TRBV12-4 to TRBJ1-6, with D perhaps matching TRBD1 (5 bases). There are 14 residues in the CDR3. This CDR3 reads CATRQFGDNSPLHF. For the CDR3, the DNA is TGTGCTACGAGACAGTTTGGAGATAATTCACCCCTCCACTTT.